This T cell receptor (beta chain) was recovered during a study of siplizumab effects on memory and regulatory T cells. General observations from the study: A significant reduction in alloreactive sequences traceable to unstimulated CD4+ memory cells was produced by siplizumab. Roughly 75-97% of proliferating CD4+ or CD8+ clones lacked an assignable naive or memory phenotype. Unstimulated subset assignment was obtained for only a minor fraction of alloreactive clones.

As to this clone: Its antigen is currently unknown.

For every sample, about 10^5 TCR templates were assayed. The assay was immunoSEQ multiplex PCR, and TCRdb's table has in-frame clones only and misses some. Of 100,000 or so clones in the sample, about 90% were seen once. V was pared by 9 bases and J by 4 bases, with 3 bases of the junction left unmatched. The CDR3 has 13 amino acids. Germline assignment: CDR1 WSHSY and CDR2 SAAADI. The receptor comes from a human donor in good health. Some clones in this sample may be carry-over from other donors' samples. The sample consisted of CD4+ T cells sorted from blood. The gene calls are TRBV10-2 and TRBJ2-7, with 13 nucleotides matching TRBD2. The CDR3 nucleotides read TGCGCCAGTGGGACTAGCGGGATTTACGAGCAGTACTTC. It translates to CASGTSGIYEQYF.